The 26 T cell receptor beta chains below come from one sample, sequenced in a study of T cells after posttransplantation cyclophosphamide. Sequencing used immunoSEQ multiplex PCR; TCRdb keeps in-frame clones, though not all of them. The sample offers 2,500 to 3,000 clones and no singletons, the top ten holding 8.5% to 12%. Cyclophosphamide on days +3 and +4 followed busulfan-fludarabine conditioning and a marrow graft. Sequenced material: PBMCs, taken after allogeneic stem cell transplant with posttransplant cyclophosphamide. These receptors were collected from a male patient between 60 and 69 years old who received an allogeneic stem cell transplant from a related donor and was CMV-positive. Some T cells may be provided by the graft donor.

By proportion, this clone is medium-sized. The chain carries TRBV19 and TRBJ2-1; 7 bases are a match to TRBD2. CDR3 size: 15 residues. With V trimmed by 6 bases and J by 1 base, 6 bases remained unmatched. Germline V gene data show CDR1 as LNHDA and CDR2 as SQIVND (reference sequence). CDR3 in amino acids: CASRMGGSSYNEQFF. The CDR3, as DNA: TGTGCCAGTAGAATGGGCGGGAGTTCCTACAATGAGCAGTTCTTC.

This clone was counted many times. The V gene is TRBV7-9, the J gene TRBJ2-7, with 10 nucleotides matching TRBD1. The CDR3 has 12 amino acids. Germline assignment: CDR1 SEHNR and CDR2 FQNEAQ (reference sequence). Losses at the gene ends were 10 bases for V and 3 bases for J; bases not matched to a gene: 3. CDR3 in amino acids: CATGQGGYEQYF. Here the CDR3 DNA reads TGTGCCACCGGACAGGGGGGCTACGAGCAGTACTTC.

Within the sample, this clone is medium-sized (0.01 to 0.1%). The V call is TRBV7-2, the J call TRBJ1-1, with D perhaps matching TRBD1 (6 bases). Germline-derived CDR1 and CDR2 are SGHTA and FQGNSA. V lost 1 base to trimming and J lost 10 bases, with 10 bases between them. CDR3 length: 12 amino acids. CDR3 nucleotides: TGTGCCAGCAGCTTAGAGGGGGGGCGAGCTTTCTTT. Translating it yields CASSLEGGRAFF. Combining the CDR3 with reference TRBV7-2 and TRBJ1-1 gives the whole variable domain GAGVSQSPSNKVTEKGKDVELRCDPISGHTALYWYRQSLGQGLEFLIYFQGNSAPDKSGLPSDRFSAERTGGSVSTLTIQRTQQEDSAVYLCASSLEGGRAFFGQGTRLTVV.

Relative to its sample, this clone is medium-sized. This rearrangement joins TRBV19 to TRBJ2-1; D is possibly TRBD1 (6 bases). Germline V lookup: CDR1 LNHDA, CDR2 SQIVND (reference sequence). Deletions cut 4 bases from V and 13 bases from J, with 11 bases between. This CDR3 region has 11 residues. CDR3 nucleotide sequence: TGTGCCAGTAGTAACCTACAGGGCCAGTTCTTC. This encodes CASSNLQGQFF. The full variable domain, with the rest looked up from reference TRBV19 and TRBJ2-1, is DGGITQSPKYLFRKEGQNVTLSCEQNLNHDAMYWYRQDPGQGLRLIYYSQIVNDFQKGDIAEGYSVSREKKESFPLTVTSAQKNPTAFYLCASSNLQGQFFGPGTRLTVL.

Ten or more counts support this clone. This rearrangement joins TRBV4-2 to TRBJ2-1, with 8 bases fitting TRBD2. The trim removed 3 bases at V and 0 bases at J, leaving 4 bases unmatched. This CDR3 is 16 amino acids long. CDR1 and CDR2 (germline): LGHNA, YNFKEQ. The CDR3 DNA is TGTGCCAGCAGCCACGAGGCGGGGGGCTCCTACAATGAGCAGTTCTTC. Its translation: CASSHEAGGSYNEQFF.

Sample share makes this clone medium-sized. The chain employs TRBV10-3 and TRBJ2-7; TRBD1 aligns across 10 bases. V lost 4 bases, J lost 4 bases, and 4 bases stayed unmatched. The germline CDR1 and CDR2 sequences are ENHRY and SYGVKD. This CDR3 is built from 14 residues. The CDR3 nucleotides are TGTGCCATCAGTGGACAGGGGGCTCCTTACGAGCAGTACGTC. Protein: CAISGQGAPYEQYV.

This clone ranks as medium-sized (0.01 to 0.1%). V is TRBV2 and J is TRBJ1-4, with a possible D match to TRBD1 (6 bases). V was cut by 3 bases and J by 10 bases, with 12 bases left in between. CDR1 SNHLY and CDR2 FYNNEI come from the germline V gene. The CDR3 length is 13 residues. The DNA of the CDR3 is TGTGCCAGCAGTGACAGGGGTCCACGAAAACTGTTTTTT. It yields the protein CASSDRGPRKLFF.

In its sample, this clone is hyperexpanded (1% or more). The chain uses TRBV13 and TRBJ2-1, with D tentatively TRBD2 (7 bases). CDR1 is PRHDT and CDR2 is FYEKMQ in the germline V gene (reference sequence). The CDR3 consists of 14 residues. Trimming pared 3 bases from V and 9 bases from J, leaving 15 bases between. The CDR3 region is CASSFGQRGGEQFF. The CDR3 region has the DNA TGTGCCAGCAGCTTTGGACAGCGGGGAGGTGAGCAGTTCTTC.

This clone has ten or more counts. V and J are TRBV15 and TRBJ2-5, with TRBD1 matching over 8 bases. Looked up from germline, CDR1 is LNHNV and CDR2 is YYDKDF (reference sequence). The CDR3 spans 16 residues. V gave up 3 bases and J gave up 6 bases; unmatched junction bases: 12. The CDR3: CATSRYPGQEGKTQYF. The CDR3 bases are TGTGCCACCAGCAGGTACCCGGGACAGGAGGGGAAGACCCAGTACTTC.

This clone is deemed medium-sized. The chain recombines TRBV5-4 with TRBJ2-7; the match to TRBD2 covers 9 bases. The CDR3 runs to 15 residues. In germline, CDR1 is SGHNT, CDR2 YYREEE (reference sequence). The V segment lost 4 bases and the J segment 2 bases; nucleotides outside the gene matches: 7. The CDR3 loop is CASSQRGLAPYEQYV. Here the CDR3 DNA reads TGTGCCAGCAGCCAAAGGGGACTAGCTCCCTACGAGCAGTACGTC.

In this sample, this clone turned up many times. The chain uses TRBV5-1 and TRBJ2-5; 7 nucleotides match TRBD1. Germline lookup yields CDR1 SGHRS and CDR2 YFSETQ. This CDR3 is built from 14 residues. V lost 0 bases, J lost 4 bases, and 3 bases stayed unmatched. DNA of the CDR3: TGCGCCAGCAGCTTGGGGGGACAGAGAGAGACCCAGTACTTC. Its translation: CASSLGGQRETQYF.

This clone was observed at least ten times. CDR3: CASSFFFPLAGKETGELFF. The CDR3 DNA follows: TGTGCCAGCAGTTTTTTCTTCCCACTAGCGGGAAAGGAAACCGGGGAGCTGTTTTTT. This chain joins TRBV27 and TRBJ2-2, with 10 bases fitting TRBD2. V lost 3 bases, J lost 5 bases, and 15 bases stayed unmatched. The germline V gene has CDR1 MNHEY and CDR2 SMNVEV (reference sequence). This CDR3 spans 19 amino acids.

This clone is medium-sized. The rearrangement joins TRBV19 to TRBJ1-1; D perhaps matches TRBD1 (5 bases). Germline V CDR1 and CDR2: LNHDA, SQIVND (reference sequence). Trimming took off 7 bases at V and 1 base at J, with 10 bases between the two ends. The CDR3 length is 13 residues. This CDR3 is CASKLGANTEAFF. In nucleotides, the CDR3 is TGTGCCAGTAAGTTAGGGGCGAACACTGAAGCTTTCTTT. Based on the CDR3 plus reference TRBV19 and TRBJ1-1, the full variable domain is DGGITQSPKYLFRKEGQNVTLSCEQNLNHDAMYWYRQDPGQGLRLIYYSQIVNDFQKGDIAEGYSVSREKKESFPLTVTSAQKNPTAFYLCASKLGANTEAFFGQGTRLTVV.

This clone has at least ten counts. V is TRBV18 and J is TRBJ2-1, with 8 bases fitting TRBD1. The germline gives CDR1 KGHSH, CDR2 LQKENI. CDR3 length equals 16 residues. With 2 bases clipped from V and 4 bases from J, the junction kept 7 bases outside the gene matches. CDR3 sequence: CASSPDRDRFYNEQFF. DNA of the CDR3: TGTGCCAGCTCACCAGACCGGGACAGGTTTTACAATGAGCAGTTCTTC.

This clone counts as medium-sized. The CDR3 DNA follows: TGTGCCAGTAGTACGTCGACATCCAGCTCCTACGAGCAGTACTTC. Its translation is CASSTSTSSSYEQYF. The chain couples TRBV19 to TRBJ2-7; D is undetermined. The CDR3 has 15 residues. Trimming took 4 bases from V and 0 from J, leaving 13 bases between them. CDR1 is LNHDA and CDR2 is SQIVND in the germline V gene (reference sequence).

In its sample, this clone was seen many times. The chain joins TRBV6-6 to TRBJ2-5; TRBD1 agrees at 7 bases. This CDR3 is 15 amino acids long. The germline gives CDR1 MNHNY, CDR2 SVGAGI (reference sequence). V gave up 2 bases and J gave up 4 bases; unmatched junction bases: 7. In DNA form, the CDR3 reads TGTGCCAGCAGTTACGGGCGACAGGGAGTAGAGACCCAGTACTTC. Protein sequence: CASSYGRQGVETQYF.

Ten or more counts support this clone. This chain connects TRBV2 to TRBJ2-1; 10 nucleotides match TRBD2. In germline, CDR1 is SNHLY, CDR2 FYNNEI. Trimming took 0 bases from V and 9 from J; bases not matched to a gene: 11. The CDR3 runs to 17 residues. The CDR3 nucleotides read TGTGCCAGCAGTGAAGCTAGCGGGGGGCCCTGGGGGAGTGAGCAGTTCTTC. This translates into CASSEASGGPWGSEQFF.

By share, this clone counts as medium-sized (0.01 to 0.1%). CDR3 loop: CASSFTGRTTDTQYF. CDR3 bases: TGTGCCAGCAGCTTTACAGGGAGAACAACTGATACGCAGTATTTT. This chain connects TRBV5-4 to TRBJ2-3, with D maybe TRBD1 (6 bases). The CDR3 is 15 residues long. V dropped 2 bases and J dropped 6 bases, with 16 bases sitting between them. Germline lookup yields CDR1 SGHNT and CDR2 YYREEE (reference sequence).

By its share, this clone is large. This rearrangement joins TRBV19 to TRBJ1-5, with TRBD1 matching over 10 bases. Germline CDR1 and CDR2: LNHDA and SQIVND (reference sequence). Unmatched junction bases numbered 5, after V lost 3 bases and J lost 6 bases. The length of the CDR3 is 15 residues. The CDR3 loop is CASSIGQGGFQPQHF. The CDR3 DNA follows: TGTGCCAGTAGTATCGGACAGGGGGGTTTTCAGCCCCAGCATTTT.

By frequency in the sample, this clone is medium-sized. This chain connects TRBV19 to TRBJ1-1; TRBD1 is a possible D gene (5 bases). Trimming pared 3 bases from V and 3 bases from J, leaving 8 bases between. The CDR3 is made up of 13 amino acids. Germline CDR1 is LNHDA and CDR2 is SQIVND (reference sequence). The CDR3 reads CASSMGRDTEAFF. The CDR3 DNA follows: TGTGCCAGTAGTATGGGCAGGGACACTGAAGCTTTCTTT.

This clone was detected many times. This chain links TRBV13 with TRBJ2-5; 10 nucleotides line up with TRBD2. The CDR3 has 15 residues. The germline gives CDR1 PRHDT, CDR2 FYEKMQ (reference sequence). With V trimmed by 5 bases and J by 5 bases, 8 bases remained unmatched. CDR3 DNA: TGTGCCAGCAGCACCCGAGCGGGAGGGCTGGAGACCCAGTACTTC. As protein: CASSTRAGGLETQYF.

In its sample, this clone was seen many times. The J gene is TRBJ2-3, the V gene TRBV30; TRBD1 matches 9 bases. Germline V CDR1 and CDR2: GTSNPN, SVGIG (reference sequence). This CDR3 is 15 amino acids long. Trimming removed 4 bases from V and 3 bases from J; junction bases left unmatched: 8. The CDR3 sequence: CAWTPLGQGTDTQYF. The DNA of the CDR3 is TGTGCCTGGACCCCGCTAGGACAGGGGACAGATACGCAGTATTTT.

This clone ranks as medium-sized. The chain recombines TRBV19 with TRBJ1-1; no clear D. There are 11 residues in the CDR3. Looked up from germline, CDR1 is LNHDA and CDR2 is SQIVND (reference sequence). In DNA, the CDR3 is TGTTGTACCACTGAGAACACTGAAGCTTTCTTT. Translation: CCTTENTEAFF.

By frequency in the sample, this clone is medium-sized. The CDR3 coding sequence is TGTGCCAGTAGTACTAACCGACCAGAAGAGACCCAGTACTTC. It encodes CASSTNRPEETQYF. This sequence joins TRBV6-5 and TRBJ2-5; D ambiguous. Germline-derived CDR1 and CDR2 are MNHEY and SVGAGI. This CDR3 is built from 14 residues. The V end lost 9 bases, the J end lost 3 bases, and 17 bases lay between the germline ends.

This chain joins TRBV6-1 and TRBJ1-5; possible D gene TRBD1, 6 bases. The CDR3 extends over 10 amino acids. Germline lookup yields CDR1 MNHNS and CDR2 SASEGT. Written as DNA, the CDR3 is TGTGCAACAGGGAGACAGCCCCAGCATTTT. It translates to CATGRQPQHF.

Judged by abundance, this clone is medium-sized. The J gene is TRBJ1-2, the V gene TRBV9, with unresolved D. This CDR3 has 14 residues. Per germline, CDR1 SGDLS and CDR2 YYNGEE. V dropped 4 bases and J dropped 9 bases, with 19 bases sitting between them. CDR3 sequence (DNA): TGTGCCAGCAGCCCTAGAGGGAGGGATGGGAGCTACACCTTC. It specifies CASSPRGRDGSYTF.